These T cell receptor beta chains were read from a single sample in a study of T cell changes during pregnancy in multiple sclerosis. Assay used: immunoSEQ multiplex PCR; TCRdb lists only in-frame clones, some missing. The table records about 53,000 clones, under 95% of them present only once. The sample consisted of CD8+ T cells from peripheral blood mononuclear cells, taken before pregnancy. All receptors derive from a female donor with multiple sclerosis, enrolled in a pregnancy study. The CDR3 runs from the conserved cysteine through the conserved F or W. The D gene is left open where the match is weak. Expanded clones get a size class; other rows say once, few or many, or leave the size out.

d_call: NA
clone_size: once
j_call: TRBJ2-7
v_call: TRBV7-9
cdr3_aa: CASSPSVEQYF
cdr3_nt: TGTGCCAGCAGCCCGTCTGTAGAGCAGTACTTC

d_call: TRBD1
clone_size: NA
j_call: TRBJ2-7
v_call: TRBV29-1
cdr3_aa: CSVERGTGDYEQYF
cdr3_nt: TGCAGCGTTGAAAGGGGGACAGGGGACTACGAGCAGTACTTC

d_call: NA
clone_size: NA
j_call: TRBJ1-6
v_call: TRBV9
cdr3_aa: CASSVGGADDSPLHF
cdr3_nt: TGTGCCAGCAGCGTAGGTGGGGCCGATGACTCACCCCTCCACTTT

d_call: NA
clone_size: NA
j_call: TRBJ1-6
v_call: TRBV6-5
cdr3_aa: CASSYGTRGDAPLHF
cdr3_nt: TGTGCCAGCAGTTACGGAACAAGGGGCGATGCACCCCTCCACTTT

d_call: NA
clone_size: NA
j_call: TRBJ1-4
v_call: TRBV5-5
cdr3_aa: CASSTLDSANEKLFF
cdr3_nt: TGTGCCAGCAGCACCCTGGACAGCGCTAATGAAAAACTGTTTTTT

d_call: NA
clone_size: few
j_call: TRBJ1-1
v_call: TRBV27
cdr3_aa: CASSFGHMNTEAFF
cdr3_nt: TGTGCCAGCAGTTTTGGGCATATGAACACTGAAGCTTTCTTT

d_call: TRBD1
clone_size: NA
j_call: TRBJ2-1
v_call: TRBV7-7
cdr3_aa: CASSLGGTDYNEQFF
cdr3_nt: TGTGCTAGCAGCTTAGGTGGGACAGACTACAATGAGCAGTTCTTC

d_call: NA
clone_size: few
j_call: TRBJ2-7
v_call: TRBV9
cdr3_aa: CASSSGGGGDEQYF
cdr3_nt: TGTGCCAGCAGCTCCGGAGGAGGCGGTGACGAGCAGTACTTC

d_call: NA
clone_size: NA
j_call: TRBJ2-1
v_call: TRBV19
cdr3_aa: CASSTGGYNEQFF
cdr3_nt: TGTGCCAGTAGTACAGGCGGGTACAATGAGCAGTTCTTC

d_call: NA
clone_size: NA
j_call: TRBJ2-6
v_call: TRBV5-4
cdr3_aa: CASSQGANVLTF
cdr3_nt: TGTGCCAGCAGCCAGGGGGCCAACGTCCTGACTTTC

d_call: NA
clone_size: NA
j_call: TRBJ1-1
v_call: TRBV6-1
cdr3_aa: CASSGWDTYTEAFF
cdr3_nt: TGTGCCAGCAGTGGATGGGACACCTACACTGAAGCTTTCTTT

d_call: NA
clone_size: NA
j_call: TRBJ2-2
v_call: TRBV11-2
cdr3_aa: CASLDRNTGELFF
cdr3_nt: TGTGCCAGCCTAGACAGGAACACCGGGGAGCTGTTTTTT

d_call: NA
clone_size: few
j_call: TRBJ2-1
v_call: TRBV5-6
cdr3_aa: CASSLGGGSYNEQFF
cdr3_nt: TGTGCCAGCAGCTTGGGAGGGGGCTCCTACAATGAGCAGTTCTTC

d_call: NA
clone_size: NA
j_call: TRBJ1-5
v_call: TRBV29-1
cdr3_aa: CSVGSQVDQPQHF
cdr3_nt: TGCAGCGTTGGAAGTCAGGTTGATCAGCCCCAGCATTTT

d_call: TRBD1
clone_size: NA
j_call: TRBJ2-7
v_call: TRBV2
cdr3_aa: CASSVLGQGANEQYF
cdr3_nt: TGTGCCAGCAGTGTCCTCGGACAGGGGGCAAACGAGCAGTACTTC

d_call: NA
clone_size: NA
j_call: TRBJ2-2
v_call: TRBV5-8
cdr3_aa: CASQLRGTGELFF
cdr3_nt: TGTGCCAGCCAACTACGGGGGACCGGGGAGCTGTTTTTT

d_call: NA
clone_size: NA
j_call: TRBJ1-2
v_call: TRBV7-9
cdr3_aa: CASFGGEGYTF
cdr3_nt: TGTGCCAGCTTCGGGGGAGAGGGCTACACCTTC

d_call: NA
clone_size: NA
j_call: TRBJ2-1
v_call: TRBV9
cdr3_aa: CASSAGFPNEQFF
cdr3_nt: TGTGCCAGCAGCGCCGGGTTTCCCAATGAGCAGTTCTTC

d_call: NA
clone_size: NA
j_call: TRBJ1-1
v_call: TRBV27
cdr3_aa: CASSLSGTNTEAFF
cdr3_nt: TGTGCCAGCAGTCTGTCGGGGACAAACACTGAAGCTTTCTTT

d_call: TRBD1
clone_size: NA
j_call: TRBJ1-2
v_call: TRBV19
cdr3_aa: CASSRGGDGYTF
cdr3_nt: TGTGCCAGTAGTAGAGGGGGCGATGGCTACACCTTC

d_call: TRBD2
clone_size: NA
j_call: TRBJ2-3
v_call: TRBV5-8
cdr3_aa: CASSFGLAGGQSTDTQYF
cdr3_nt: TGTGCCAGCAGCTTCGGACTAGCGGGGGGACAAAGCACAGATACGCAGTATTTT

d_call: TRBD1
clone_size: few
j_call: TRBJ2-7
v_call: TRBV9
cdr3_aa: CASSVGQGPYEQYF
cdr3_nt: TGTGCCAGCAGCGTAGGACAGGGCCCTTACGAGCAGTACTTC

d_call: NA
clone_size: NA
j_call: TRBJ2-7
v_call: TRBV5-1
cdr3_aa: CASSLTTGRGQYF
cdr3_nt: TGCGCCAGCAGCTTAACCACAGGTAGAGGGCAGTACTTC

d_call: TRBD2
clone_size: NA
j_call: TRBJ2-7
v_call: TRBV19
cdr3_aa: CASSIGTSGGYEQYF
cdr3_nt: TGTGCCAGTAGTATAGGGACTAGCGGGGGATACGAGCAGTACTTC

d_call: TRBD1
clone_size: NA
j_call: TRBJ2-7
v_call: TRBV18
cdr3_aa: CASSRDSYEQYF
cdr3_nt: TGTGCCAGCTCACGGGACAGCTACGAGCAGTACTTC

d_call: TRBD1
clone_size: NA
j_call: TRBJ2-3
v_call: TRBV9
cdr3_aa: CASSETWTGMGTDTQYF
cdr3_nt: TGTGCCAGCAGCGAGACCTGGACAGGGATGGGAACAGATACGCAGTATTTT

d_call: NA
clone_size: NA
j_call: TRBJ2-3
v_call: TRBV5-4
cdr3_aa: CASSLAGTSTDTQYF
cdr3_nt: TGTGCCAGCAGCTTGGCAGGGACTAGCACAGATACGCAGTATTTT

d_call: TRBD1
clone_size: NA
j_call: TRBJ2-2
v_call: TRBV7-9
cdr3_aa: CASSLTQGANTGELFF
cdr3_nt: TGTGCCAGCAGCTTAACACAGGGGGCGAACACCGGGGAGCTGTTTTTT

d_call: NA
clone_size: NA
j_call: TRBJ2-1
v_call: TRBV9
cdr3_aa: CASSITETYNEQFF
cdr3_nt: TGTGCCAGCAGTATCACTGAGACCTACAATGAGCAGTTCTTC

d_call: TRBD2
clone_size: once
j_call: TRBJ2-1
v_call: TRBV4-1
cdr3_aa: CASSQVETGGYAEQFF
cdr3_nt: TGCGCCAGCAGCCAAGTTGAAACGGGGGGGTATGCTGAGCAGTTCTTC

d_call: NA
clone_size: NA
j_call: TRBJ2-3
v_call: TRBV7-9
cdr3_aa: CASSSNTDTQYF
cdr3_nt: TGTGCCAGCAGCTCCAACACAGATACGCAGTATTTT

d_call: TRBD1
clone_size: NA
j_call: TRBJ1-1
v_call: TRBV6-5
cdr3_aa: CASSSVTGDTEAFF
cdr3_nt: TGTGCCAGCAGTTCAGTCACAGGGGACACTGAAGCTTTCTTT

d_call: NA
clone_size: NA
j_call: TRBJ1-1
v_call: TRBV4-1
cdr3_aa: CASSQDQETGNTEAFF
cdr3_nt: TGCGCCAGCAGCCAAGATCAGGAGACAGGGAACACTGAAGCTTTCTTT

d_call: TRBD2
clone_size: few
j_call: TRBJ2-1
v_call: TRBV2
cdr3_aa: CASSDPAGGSYNEQFF
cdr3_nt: TGTGCCAGCAGTGACCCCGCGGGGGGCAGTTACAATGAGCAGTTCTTC

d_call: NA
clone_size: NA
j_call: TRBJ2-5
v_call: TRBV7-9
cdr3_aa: CASSAPGGETQYF
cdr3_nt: TGTGCCAGCAGCGCCCCAGGAGGAGAGACCCAGTACTTC

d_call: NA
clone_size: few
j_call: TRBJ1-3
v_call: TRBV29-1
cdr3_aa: CSVDGGFGNTIYF
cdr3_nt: TGCAGCGTTGACGGGGGGTTTGGAAACACCATATATTTT

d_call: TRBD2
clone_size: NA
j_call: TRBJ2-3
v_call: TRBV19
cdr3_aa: CASMGLRSSGVFTDTQYF
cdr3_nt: TGTGCCAGTATGGGTCTCCGCTCTAGCGGGGTGTTCACAGATACGCAGTATTTT